The 6 T cell receptor beta chains below all came from one sample that was sequenced in a study of shared T cell receptors in the human thymus. Libraries were prepared by immunoSEQ multiplex PCR; TCRdb keeps only in-frame clonotypes and omits some of them. The sample lists about 660,000 clones; about 90% were seen once. These data also featured in a second study, about human thymus T cells.

Sequencing input: thymocytes. Receptors originate from a boy in the first two years of life with a congenital heart defect.

The rearrangement uses TRBV4-3 and TRBJ2-2, with 7 bases lining up with TRBD1. CDR1 and CDR2 from the germline V gene are LGHNA and YSLEER. The CDR3 extends over 19 amino acids. V was clipped by 0 bases and J by 5 bases; unmatched bases: 15. The chain's CDR3 is CASSQEGARRQGRTGELFF. CDR3 DNA sequence: TGCGCCAGCAGCCAAGAAGGTGCGCGGAGACAGGGAAGAACCGGGGAGCTGTTTTTT.

This clone was observed a single time. The V gene is TRBV7-9, the J gene TRBJ2-1, with TRBD2 matching 12 bases. The CDR3 sequence is 17 residues long. Germline lookup yields CDR1 SEHNR and CDR2 FQNEAQ (reference sequence). Germline trimming cut 1 base from V and 3 bases from J; bases unmatched to any gene: 4. This CDR3 reads CASSLVLAGGGYNEQFF. The DNA of the CDR3 is TGTGCCAGCAGCTTAGTACTAGCGGGGGGTGGCTACAATGAGCAGTTCTTC.

The V call is TRBV28, the J call TRBJ2-1, with D perhaps matching TRBD1 (6 bases). V lost 3 bases to trimming and J lost 8 bases, with 20 bases between them. Germline loops: CDR1 MDHEN, CDR2 SYDVKM. CDR3 length equals 16 residues. CDR3 in DNA: TGTGCCAGCAGTTTTATGGGGGTTCAGGGGTTCGATGAGCAGTTCTTC. Translating gives CASSFMGVQGFDEQFF.

The rearrangement joins TRBV7-9 to TRBJ2-7; 9 bases are shared with TRBD1. Looked up from germline, CDR1 is SEHNR and CDR2 is FQNEAQ (reference sequence). Trimming at V came to 5 bases and at J to 2 bases, leaving 7 bases not matched to a gene. The CDR3 spans 15 residues. The CDR3, as DNA: TGTGCCAGCAGCCCACCAGGACAGGGGCCCTACGAGCAGTACTTC. It translates to CASSPPGQGPYEQYF.

The V call is TRBV6-5, the J call TRBJ2-1; 10 bases align to TRBD2. The CDR3 is 14 residues long. The germline V gene encodes CDR1 MNHEY and CDR2 SVGAGI. Trimming took 0 bases from V and 11 from J; bases not matched to a gene: 4. The CDR3 region has the DNA TGTGCCAGCAGTTACTCCGGGACTAGCGCCCAGCAGTTCTTC. Its protein product is CASSYSGTSAQQFF.

The chain combines TRBV4-1 with TRBJ1-5; possibly TRBD1 for D (6 bases). CDR3 length: 16 residues. CDR1 is MGHRA and CDR2 is YSYEKL in the germline V gene. Trimming shortened V by 1 base and J by 3 bases, and 13 bases separated the two germline ends. CDR3 residues: CASSQVRGHFNQPQHF. The CDR3 DNA follows: TGCGCCAGCAGCCAAGTCAGGGGCCATTTCAATCAGCCCCAGCATTTT.